These T cell receptor beta chains were read from a single sample in a study of T cell responses to AZD1222 COVID-19 vaccine. Profiling relied on immunoSEQ multiplex PCR, and the TCRdb table lists in-frame clones only, not all of them. This table has some 110,000 clones, more than 85% appearing once. The sequences come from peripheral blood, collected 28 days after the second AZD1222 dose. The receptors originated from an adult who received the AZD1222 COVID-19 vaccine. Both conserved end residues are part of each CDR3. A D gene is named only where the DNA matches it firmly. Size tells how often a clone was seen (once, few, many) or the class of an expanded clone, and some rows leave it out.

CSVVGDYWAFF TGCAGCGTTGTTGGGGACTACTGGGCTTTCTTT - TRBJ1-1 - TRBV29-1
CASCRANTEAFF TGTGCCAGCTGTAGAGCGAACACTGAAGCTTTCTTT - TRBJ1-1 - TRBV6-5
CASSEGDRPNQPQHF TGTGCCAGCAGTGAAGGTGACAGGCCCAATCAGCCCCAGCATTTT - TRBJ1-5 - TRBV6-1
CASSYSRQPANYGYTF TGTGCCAGCAGTTACTCTCGACAGCCCGCTAACTATGGCTACACCTTC - TRBJ1-2 - TRBV6-5
CASSQVKARSYNSPLHF TGCGCCAGCAGCCAAGTGAAGGCGCGCTCCTATAATTCACCCCTCCACTTT - TRBJ1-6 - TRBV4-1
CASSPGGTYEQYF TGTGCCAGCTCACCAGGGGGGACCTACGAGCAGTACTTC - TRBJ2-7 - TRBV18
CASSPPRLTETQYF TGTGCCAGCAGCCCCCCCCGCCTAACAGAGACCCAGTACTTC - TRBJ2-5 - TRBV7-8
CASSLKLGYEQYF TGTGCTAGCAGCTTAAAGCTGGGCTACGAGCAGTACTTC - TRBJ2-7 - TRBV7-7
CSASIGRENNEQFF TGCAGTGCTAGTATCGGGCGGGAGAACAATGAGCAGTTCTTC TRBD2 TRBJ2-1 - TRBV20-1
CASSPRGSLQPQHF TGTGCCAGCTCACCAAGGGGATCTCTTCAGCCCCAGCATTTT - TRBJ1-5 once TRBV18
CASSQDRARTNEKLFF TGTGCCAGCAGCCAAGATCGGGCCAGAACTAATGAAAAACTGTTTTTT - TRBJ1-4 - TRBV4-2
CASSQELGFTEAFF TGTGCCAGCAGCCAAGAATTGGGCTTCACTGAAGCTTTCTTT - TRBJ1-1 - TRBV3-1/TRBV3-2
CASSLAGGATASGNTIYF TGTGCCAGCAGCTTAGCTGGGGGGGCCACCGCCTCTGGAAACACCATATATTTT - TRBJ1-3 - TRBV11-3
CASSVWGGGEQFF TGTGCCAGCAGCGTCTGGGGGGGCGGTGAGCAGTTCTTC - TRBJ2-1 - TRBV21-1
CASSYLGAGGVGYTF TGTGCCAGCAGTTATTTGGGGGCGGGGGGGGTTGGCTACACCTTC - TRBJ1-2 - TRBV6-5
CASSTHRGKGDGYTF TGTGCCAGCAGCACGCACAGGGGGAAGGGGGATGGCTACACCTTC TRBD1 TRBJ1-2 once TRBV11-2
CASGLLTGGPTNEQFF TGTGCTAGTGGTTTGCTAACGGGAGGGCCGACCAATGAGCAGTTCTTC TRBD2 TRBJ2-1 - TRBV12-5
CASSTDYGYTF TGTGCCAGCAGTACGGACTATGGCTACACCTTC - TRBJ1-2 - TRBV28
CASSHGTGMNEQFF TGTGCCAGCAGCCACGGGACAGGGATGAATGAGCAGTTCTTC TRBD1 TRBJ2-1 - TRBV27
CASSYGDISPLHF TGTGCCAGCAGTTACGGGGACATTTCACCCCTCCACTTT - TRBJ1-6 - TRBV6-5
CASSLPNYGYTF TGTGCCAGCAGCTTACCCAACTATGGCTACACCTTC - TRBJ1-2 - TRBV9
CASRRTGQSGNTIYF TGTGCCAGCAGAAGGACAGGGCAATCCGGAAACACCATATATTTT TRBD1 TRBJ1-3 - TRBV5-5
CASSLSTAYEQYF TGTGCCAGCAGTTTATCGACGGCTTACGAGCAGTACTTC - TRBJ2-7 - TRBV27
CASSLGGTGYFSPLHF TGCGCCAGCAGCTTGGGCGGGACAGGGTATTTTTCACCCCTCCACTTT TRBD1 TRBJ1-6 - TRBV5-1
CASSFAQSSRETQYF TGCGCCAGCAGCTTTGCCCAGTCGTCAAGGGAGACCCAGTACTTC - TRBJ2-5 - TRBV5-1
CASSLVSGRLSYNEQFF TGTGCCAGCAGCTTGGTCTCGGGACGGCTTTCCTACAATGAGCAGTTCTTC - TRBJ2-1 - TRBV5-6
CASSTQTSNQPQHF TGTGCCAGCAGTACCCAGACCAGCAATCAGCCCCAGCATTTT - TRBJ1-5 - TRBV2
CASSLVEDTEAFF TGCGCCAGCAGCTTGGTAGAAGACACTGAAGCTTTCTTT - TRBJ1-1 - TRBV5-1
CASSLQAEAFF TGTGCCAGCTCGCTACAAGCTGAAGCTTTCTTT - TRBJ1-1 - TRBV18
CSVGPGTGELFF TGCAGCGTTGGACCGGGAACCGGGGAGCTGTTTTTT - TRBJ2-2 - TRBV29-1
CSARDGRDYTF TGCAGTGCTAGAGATGGCCGGGATTACACCTTC - TRBJ1-2 - TRBV20-1
CASSPGGFRYNEQFF TGTGCCAGCTCACCAGGCGGATTTCGTTACAATGAGCAGTTCTTC - TRBJ2-1 - TRBV18
CASARTRAGTGELFF TGTGCCAGCGCCCGCACGAGGGCGGGCACCGGGGAGCTGTTTTTT - TRBJ2-2 - TRBV6-5
CASSVHGTSVYNEQFF TGTGCCAGCAGCGTGCACGGGACTAGCGTGTACAATGAGCAGTTCTTC TRBD2 TRBJ2-1 - TRBV11-2
CASSQDMGGAKNIQYF TGTGCCAGCAGCCAAGATATGGGAGGGGCCAAAAACATTCAGTACTTC TRBD2 TRBJ2-4 - TRBV4-2
CASSLGGTLYGYTF TGTGCCAGCAGCTTGGGGGGGACCCTTTATGGCTACACCTTC - TRBJ1-2 - TRBV5-6
CASSGWAAVNEKLFF TGTGCCAGTAGTGGATGGGCAGCAGTAAATGAAAAACTGTTTTTT - TRBJ1-4 - TRBV19
CASSLDRGYEQYF TGTGCCAGCAGCTTGGACAGGGGGTACGAGCAGTACTTC TRBD1 TRBJ2-7 - TRBV2
CASSLSGGEQYF TGTGCCAGCAGTTTGTCGGGAGGCGAGCAGTACTTC TRBD2 TRBJ2-7 - TRBV27
CATSLAGVRNTQYF TGTGCCACCTCACTAGCGGGAGTTCGGAATACGCAGTATTTT TRBD2 TRBJ2-3 - TRBV24-1
CASSVGIYEQYF TGTGCCAGCAGTGTCGGAATCTACGAGCAGTACTTC - TRBJ2-7 - TRBV12-3/TRBV12-4
CASSASRDGSYEQYF TGCGCCAGCAGTGCGTCCAGGGACGGATCCTACGAGCAGTACTTC - TRBJ2-7 - TRBV10-1
CASSYSSGTGFGELFF TGTGCCAGCAGTTACTCCTCTGGGACAGGGTTCGGGGAGCTGTTTTTT TRBD1 TRBJ2-2 - TRBV6-5
CASSYDGNQPQHF TGTGCCAGCAGTTATGACGGCAATCAGCCCCAGCATTTT - TRBJ1-5 - TRBV28
CASSPPPGPHEQYF TGTGCCAGCTCACCACCCCCCGGGCCCCACGAGCAGTACTTC - TRBJ2-7 - TRBV18
CASSRDRTYEQYF TGTGCCAGCAGCCGGGACAGGACCTACGAGCAGTACTTC TRBD1 TRBJ2-7 - TRBV27